These T cell receptor beta chains were read from a single sample in a study of Ad26.COV2.S vaccination and SARS-CoV-2 variants. Profiled with immunoSEQ multiplex PCR; TCRdb holds only in-frame clones, not every one. The sample includes about 350,000 clones, under 95% seen only once; the top ten take roughly 3.9%. The sample consisted of peripheral blood, taken after recovery from COVID-19. These receptors all stem from a human donor who had recovered from COVID-19. Each CDR3 is given with its conserved first and last residue. The order of the fields is CDR3 protein, CDR3 DNA, V gene, J gene, D gene, clone size. D genes are given only for firm matches. The size of a clone is reported for some rows only, either as once, few or many, or as a class for expanded clones.

CASSHVATDLGNTIYF,TGTGCCAGTAGCCACGTCGCGACGGACCTGGGAAACACCATATATTTT,TRBV19,TRBJ1-3,.,.
CASSPSGSGNTIYF,TGCGCCAGCAGCCCGAGTGGCTCTGGAAACACCATATATTTT,TRBV5-1,TRBJ1-3,.,.
CASRQRDEAFF,TGTGCCAGTAGACAAAGGGATGAAGCTTTCTTT,TRBV19,TRBJ1-1,.,.
CASSLRPGGLAGVFHEQFF,TGTGCCAGCAGCTTACGACCAGGGGGACTAGCGGGGGTGTTCCATGAGCAGTTCTTC,TRBV7-2,TRBJ2-1,TRBD2,.
CASTDSYEQYF,TGTGCCAGCACGGACTCCTACGAGCAGTACTTC,TRBV2,TRBJ2-7,.,.
CASSQGGFQPQHF,TGCGCCAGCAGCCAGGGGGGGTTTCAGCCCCAGCATTTT,TRBV4-3,TRBJ1-5,.,.
CASSQGRGLRSGELFF,TGCGCCAGCAGCCAAGGGCGGGGACTCCGTTCCGGGGAGCTGTTTTTT,TRBV4-3,TRBJ2-2,.,.
CASSTGMENSPLHF,TGCGCCAGCAGCACAGGGATGGAGAATTCACCCCTCCACTTT,TRBV5-1,TRBJ1-6,.,.
CASTPGSANYGYTF,TGTGCCAGTACCCCAGGGAGTGCGAACTATGGCTACACCTTC,TRBV19,TRBJ1-2,.,once
CASILDLHSYNEQFF,TGTGCCAGCATCCTCGACCTTCACTCCTACAATGAGCAGTTCTTC,TRBV7-9,TRBJ2-1,.,.
CASSVGGKAANYGYTF,TGTGCCAGCAGCGTAGGAGGGAAAGCCGCCAACTATGGCTACACCTTC,TRBV9,TRBJ1-2,.,.
CASSVSPSAGYTF,TGTGCCAGCAGCGTATCCCCGTCCGCTGGCTACACCTTC,TRBV9,TRBJ1-2,.,.
CASSLAGADSNYGYTF,TGCGCCAGCAGCTTGGCTGGGGCGGATTCTAACTATGGCTACACCTTC,TRBV5-1,TRBJ1-2,.,.
CASSYEAGGRETQYF,TGTGCCAGCAGTTACGAAGCGGGGGGGAGGGAGACCCAGTACTTC,TRBV6-5,TRBJ2-5,TRBD2,.
CASTGTSGGNEQFF,TGTGCCAGCACCGGGACTAGCGGTGGCAATGAGCAGTTCTTC,TRBV2,TRBJ2-1,TRBD2,.
CASSPPKPTGELFF,TGTGCCAGCTCACCACCGAAACCCACCGGGGAGCTGTTTTTT,TRBV18,TRBJ2-2,.,.
CASSLDYKEQFF,TGCGCCAGCAGCCTCGACTACAAGGAGCAGTTCTTC,TRBV5-1,TRBJ2-1,.,.
CASSADREFLEQYF,TGTGCCAGCAGCGCGGACAGGGAATTCCTCGAGCAGTACTTC,TRBV2,TRBJ2-7,TRBD1,once
CASSERGVYNEQFF,TGTGCCAGCAGTGAGCGGGGGGTTTACAATGAGCAGTTCTTC,TRBV6-1,TRBJ2-1,TRBD2,few
CASSYGGDLYGYTF,TGTGCCAGCAGTTACGGGGGCGACCTCTATGGCTACACCTTC,TRBV6-5,TRBJ1-2,.,.
CASSHWGERRTGELFF,TGTGCCAGCAGCCATTGGGGGGAAAGACGTACCGGGGAGCTGTTTTTT,TRBV3-1/TRBV3-2,TRBJ2-2,.,.
CASSRLRQGLDNSPLHF,TGTGCCAGCAGCCGCCTTAGACAGGGTTTGGATAATTCACCCCTCCACTTT,TRBV27,TRBJ1-6,TRBD1,.
CASSLRSSPLSTDTQYF,TGCGCCAGCAGCTTACGATCCAGCCCTCTAAGCACAGATACGCAGTATTTT,TRBV5-1,TRBJ2-3,.,once
CASSYPAIYTGQGYTF,TGTGCCAGCAGTTACCCGGCCATTTACACAGGGCAAGGCTACACCTTC,TRBV6-5,TRBJ1-2,.,.
CASSTLHRDSGTYEQYF,TGCGCCAGCAGTACTCTCCACCGGGACAGCGGGACCTACGAGCAGTACTTC,TRBV10-1,TRBJ2-7,.,.
CASSLRTGPTGELFF,TGCGCCAGCAGCCTCCGGACAGGGCCCACCGGGGAGCTGTTTTTT,TRBV4-1,TRBJ2-2,TRBD1,few
CASSGMNTEAFF,TGTGCCAGCAGTGGGATGAACACTGAAGCTTTCTTT,TRBV28,TRBJ1-1,.,.
CASSYSMEPRDIGNQPQHF,TGTGCCAGCAGTTACTCGATGGAACCCAGGGACATTGGCAATCAGCCCCAGCATTTT,TRBV6-2/TRBV6-3,TRBJ1-5,.,.
CATGFPVAFF,TGTGCCACCGGGTTCCCTGTGGCTTTCTTT,TRBV27,TRBJ1-1,.,.
CASSAREGAGELFF,TGTGCCAGCAGCGCTCGGGAGGGGGCCGGGGAGCTGTTTTTT,TRBV6-5,TRBJ2-2,TRBD2,few
CATETGPLNTEAFF,TGTGCCACCGAGACGGGTCCCCTGAACACTGAAGCTTTCTTT,TRBV28,TRBJ1-1,.,few
CASNGQSRVQYF,TGTGCCAGCAATGGACAGTCCCGGGTGCAGTACTTC,TRBV6-6,TRBJ2-7,.,.
CASREELRGYTF,TGTGCCAGCAGGGAGGAGTTGCGTGGCTACACCTTC,TRBV9,TRBJ1-2,.,.
CASSTPNGGELFF,TGTGCCAGTAGCACCCCTAACGGGGGGGAGCTGTTTTTT,TRBV19,TRBJ2-2,.,.
CASSQTRGGNSPLHF,TGTGCCAGCAGCCAAACACGAGGGGGGAATTCACCCCTCCACTTT,TRBV6-5,TRBJ1-6,.,.
CASSRTTRTEAFF,TGTGCCAGCAGTCGAACAACGAGGACTGAAGCTTTCTTT,TRBV6-5,TRBJ1-1,.,.
CASSQHVLDTGGYTF,TGCGCCAGCAGCCAACACGTTTTGGACACCGGTGGCTACACCTTC,TRBV4-1,TRBJ1-2,.,.
CSARPEAFF,TGCAGTGCTAGACCCGAAGCTTTCTTT,TRBV20-1,TRBJ1-1,.,.
CASRRGQYEQYF,TGCGCCAGCAGGAGGGGGCAGTACGAGCAGTACTTC,TRBV5-1,TRBJ2-7,TRBD1,.
CASSYSISGGANEQFF,TGTGCCAGCAGTTACTCTATCAGCGGGGGGGCTAATGAGCAGTTCTTC,TRBV6-6,TRBJ2-1,TRBD2,.
CASSPTSGGADTQYF,TGTGCCAGCAGCCCAACTAGCGGGGGTGCAGATACGCAGTATTTT,TRBV6-4,TRBJ2-3,TRBD2,.
CATCLAGHYNEQFF,TGTGCCACATGCCTAGCGGGGCACTACAATGAGCAGTTCTTC,TRBV3-1/TRBV3-2,TRBJ2-1,TRBD2,.
CASSSNNEQFF,TGTGCCAGCAGCAGTAACAATGAGCAGTTCTTC,TRBV6-5,TRBJ2-1,.,.
CASIFVHEQFF,TGTGCCAGCATCTTCGTTCATGAGCAGTTCTTC,TRBV7-9,TRBJ2-1,.,.
CASSQGLAYEQYF,TGCGCCAGCAGCCAGGGACTAGCCTACGAGCAGTACTTC,TRBV4-3,TRBJ2-7,TRBD2,.
CASSGPGLAGGPGELFF,TGTGCCAGCAGCGGCCCGGGACTAGCGGGGGGGCCCGGGGAGCTGTTTTTT,TRBV9,TRBJ2-2,TRBD2,.
CATSRDLGLTGGGYGYTF,TGTGCCACCAGCAGAGATCTCGGTTTGACAGGTGGTGGGTATGGCTACACCTTC,TRBV15,TRBJ1-2,.,.
CASSRTSGAETQYF,TGTGCCAGCAGCCGGACTAGCGGGGCAGAGACCCAGTACTTC,TRBV6-6,TRBJ2-5,TRBD2,.
CASSFSQGHEQYF,TGTGCCAGCAGTTTTTCCCAGGGGCACGAGCAGTACTTC,TRBV12-3/TRBV12-4,TRBJ2-7,.,few
CASSLPGTWNTEAFF,TGCGCCAGCAGCCTCCCCGGGACTTGGAACACTGAAGCTTTCTTT,TRBV4-1,TRBJ1-1,.,few
CASSPGLAWATNEQYF,TGTGCCAGCTCTCCGGGACTAGCATGGGCAACAAACGAGCAGTACTTC,TRBV27,TRBJ2-7,TRBD2,.